This T cell receptor beta chain was found in a study of CD8 T cells in Susac syndrome. The authors sequenced TCR beta from blood CD8+ and CD4+ T cells. Negative isolation yielded the CD8+ and CD4+ T cells, while FACS enriched the TEMRA cells. Random hexamers primed reverse transcription of 0.5 to 1 ug RNA. TCR beta CDR3 was amplified by immunoSEQ covering 54 Vbeta and 13 Jbeta. A single record per CDR3 protein comes from TCRdb applying MiXCR to the immunoSEQ multiplex PCR reads. Of around 150,000 distinct CDR3 sequences in the sample, 90% to 95% are singletons; the top ten hold around 0.14%. The CDR3 loop spans 13 amino acids. Deletions cut 1 base from V and 7 bases from J, with 11 bases between. Germline V lookup: CDR1 DFQATT, CDR2 SNEGSKA (reference sequence). A note on this clonotype: Its antigen is undetermined.

Study-wide findings and caveats: Acknowledgment was made by the study that its TCR sequencing and HLA analysis involved a relatively small number of individuals.

The chain joins TRBV20-1 to TRBJ2-1, with D unclear. This receptor was taken from a human donor in good health. Material: CD4+ T cells from PBMCs. The CDR3 region is CSARATTRNEQFF. The CDR3 bases are TGCAGTGCTAGAGCCACAACTCGAAATGAGCAGTTCTTC.